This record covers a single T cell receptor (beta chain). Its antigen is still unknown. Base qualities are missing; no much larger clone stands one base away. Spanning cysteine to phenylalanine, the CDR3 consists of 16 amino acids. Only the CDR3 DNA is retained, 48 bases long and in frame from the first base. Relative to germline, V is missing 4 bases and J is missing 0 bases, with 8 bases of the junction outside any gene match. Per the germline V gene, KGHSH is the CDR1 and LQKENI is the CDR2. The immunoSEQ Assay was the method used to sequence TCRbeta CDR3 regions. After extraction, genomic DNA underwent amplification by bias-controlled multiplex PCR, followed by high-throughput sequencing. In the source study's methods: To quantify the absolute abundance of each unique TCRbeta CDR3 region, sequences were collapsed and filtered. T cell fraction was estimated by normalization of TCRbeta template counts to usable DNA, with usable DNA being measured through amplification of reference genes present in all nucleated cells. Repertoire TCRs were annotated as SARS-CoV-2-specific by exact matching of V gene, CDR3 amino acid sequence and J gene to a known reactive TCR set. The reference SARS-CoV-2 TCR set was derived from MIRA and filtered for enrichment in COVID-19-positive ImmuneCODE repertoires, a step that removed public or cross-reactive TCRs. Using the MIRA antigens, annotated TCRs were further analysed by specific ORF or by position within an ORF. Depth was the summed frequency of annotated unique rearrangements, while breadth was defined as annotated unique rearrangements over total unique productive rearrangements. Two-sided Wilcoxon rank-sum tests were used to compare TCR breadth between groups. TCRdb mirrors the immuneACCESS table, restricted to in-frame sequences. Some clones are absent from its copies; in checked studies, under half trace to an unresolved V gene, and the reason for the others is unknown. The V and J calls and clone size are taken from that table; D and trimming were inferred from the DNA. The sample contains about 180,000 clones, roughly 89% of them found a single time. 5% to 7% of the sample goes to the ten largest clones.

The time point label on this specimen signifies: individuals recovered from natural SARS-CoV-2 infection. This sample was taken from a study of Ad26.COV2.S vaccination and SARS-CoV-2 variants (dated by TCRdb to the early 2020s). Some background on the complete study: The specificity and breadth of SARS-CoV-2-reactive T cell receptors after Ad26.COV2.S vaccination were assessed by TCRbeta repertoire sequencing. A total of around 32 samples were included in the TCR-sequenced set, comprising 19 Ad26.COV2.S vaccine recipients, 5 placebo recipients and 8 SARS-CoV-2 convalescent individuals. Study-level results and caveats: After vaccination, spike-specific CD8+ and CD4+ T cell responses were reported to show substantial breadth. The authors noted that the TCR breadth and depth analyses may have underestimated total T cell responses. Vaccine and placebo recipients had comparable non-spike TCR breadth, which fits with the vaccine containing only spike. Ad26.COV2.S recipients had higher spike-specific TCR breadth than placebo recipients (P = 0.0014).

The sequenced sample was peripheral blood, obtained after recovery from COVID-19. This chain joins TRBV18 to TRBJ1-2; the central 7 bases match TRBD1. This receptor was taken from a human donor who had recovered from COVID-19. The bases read TGTGCCAGCTCACAGGAGGGGGCAGCCTCTAACTATGGCTACACCTTC. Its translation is CASSQEGAASNYGYTF.